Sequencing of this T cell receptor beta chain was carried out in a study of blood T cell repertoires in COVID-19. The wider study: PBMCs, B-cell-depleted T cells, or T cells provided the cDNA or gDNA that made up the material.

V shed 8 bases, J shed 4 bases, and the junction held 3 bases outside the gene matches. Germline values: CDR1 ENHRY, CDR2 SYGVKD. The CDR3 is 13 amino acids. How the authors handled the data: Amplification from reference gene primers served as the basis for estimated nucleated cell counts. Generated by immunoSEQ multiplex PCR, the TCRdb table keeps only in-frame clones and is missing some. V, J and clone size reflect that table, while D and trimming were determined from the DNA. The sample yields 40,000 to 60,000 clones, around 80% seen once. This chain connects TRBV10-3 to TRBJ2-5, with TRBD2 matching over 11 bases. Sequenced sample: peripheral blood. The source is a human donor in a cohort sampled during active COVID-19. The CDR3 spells CAIGGLAGETQYF. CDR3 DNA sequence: TGTGCCATCGGTGGACTAGCGGGAGAGACCCAGTACTTC.